The 17 T cell receptor beta chains below all came from one sample that was sequenced in a study of T cell responses to AZD1222 COVID-19 vaccine. Assay: immunoSEQ multiplex PCR; the TCRdb copy retains only in-frame clones and omits some. The sample consists of under 200,000 clones, about 92% of them appearing once. The source material was peripheral blood, sampled 28 days after the second AZD1222 dose. All receptors come from an adult who received the AZD1222 COVID-19 vaccine.

The J gene is TRBJ1-3, the V gene TRBV7-2, with D possibly being TRBD1 (5 bases). The CDR3 runs to 14 residues. Trimming removed 5 bases at V and 5 bases at J, with 13 bases between. The germline gives CDR1 SGHTA, CDR2 FQGNSA. Written as DNA, the CDR3 is TGTGCCAGCAGCGGGACGGGAGGGAGAAACACCATATATTTT. Amino acid sequence: CASSGTGGRNTIYF.

This chain connects TRBV27 to TRBJ2-1; D remains ambiguous. V shed 3 bases and J shed 0 bases, with 6 bases lying between them. The CDR3 contains 14 residues. Germline V gene data show CDR1 as MNHEY and CDR2 as SMNVEV (reference sequence). The CDR3 DNA is TGTGCCAGCAGTTTTGGGAACTCCTACAATGAGCAGTTCTTC. As protein: CASSFGNSYNEQFF.

CDR3 in DNA: TGTGCCACTACACAGGGTGGGTCTAATGAAAAACTGTTTTTT. Encoded protein: CATTQGGSNEKLFF. The chain uses TRBV6-5 and TRBJ1-4; D might be TRBD1 (6 bases). Germline values: CDR1 MNHEY, CDR2 SVGAGI. Trimming left V 10 bases short and J 3 bases short, with 15 bases between. The CDR3 covers 14 residues.

The V and J genes are TRBV28 and TRBJ2-1, with TRBD2 matching 10 bases. Germline V CDR1 and CDR2: MDHEN, SYDVKM. The trim removed 4 bases at V and 8 bases at J, leaving 8 bases unmatched. The CDR3 extends over 15 amino acids. In DNA form, the CDR3 reads TGTGCCAGCAGTTCGGCTAGCGGGAGTTTCGATGAGCAGTTCTTC. This encodes CASSSASGSFDEQFF.

The CDR3 loop is CASSPSQGYGYTF. CDR3 bases: TGTGCCAGCAGCCCATCCCAGGGGTATGGCTACACCTTC. The chain employs TRBV7-2 and TRBJ1-2; the D gene is possibly TRBD1 (6 bases). This CDR3 has 13 amino acids. V lost 5 bases, J lost 5 bases, and 12 bases lay in between. Looked up from germline, CDR1 is SGHTA and CDR2 is FQGNSA. Full variable domain (outside the CDR3, taken from reference TRBV7-2 and TRBJ1-2): GAGVSQSPSNKVTEKGKDVELRCDPISGHTALYWYRQSLGQGLEFLIYFQGNSAPDKSGLPSDRFSAERTGGSVSTLTIQRTQQEDSAVYLCASSPSQGYGYTFGSGTRLTVV.

The V and J genes are TRBV7-2 and TRBJ1-6; weak D call: TRBD1 (6 bases). Looked up from germline, CDR1 is SGHTA and CDR2 is FQGNSA. The length of the CDR3 is 15 residues. Trimming took off 6 bases at V and 10 bases at J, with 19 bases between the two ends. In DNA form, the CDR3 reads TGTGCCAGCAGTCCCGAGGGGGGGCCTTGGTCACCCCTCCACTTT. This translates into CASSPEGGPWSPLHF.

DNA for the CDR3: TGTGCCAGCAGGTTCGGGACTAGCGGGACGGGAGAGACCCAGTACTTC. This sequence encodes CASRFGTSGTGETQYF. The V gene is TRBV7-3, the J gene TRBJ2-5; 13 nucleotides agree with TRBD2. Trimming cost V 6 bases and J 4 bases; bases outside gene matches: 8. The CDR3 has 16 amino acids. Germline V gives CDR1 SGHTA, CDR2 FQGTGA.

The chain is built from TRBV5-8 and TRBJ2-7; D uncertain. Trimming left V 0 bases short and J 0 bases short, with 7 bases between. Germline CDR1 is SGHTS and CDR2 is YDEGEE. CDR3 length equals 14 residues. The CDR3 loop is CASSLGLNSYEQYF. The DNA of the CDR3 is TGTGCCAGCAGCTTGGGACTGAACTCCTACGAGCAGTACTTC.

This chain uses TRBV19 with TRBJ2-1; unclear D gene. Germline CDR1 is LNHDA and CDR2 is SQIVND (reference sequence). V was cut by 7 bases and J by 1 base, with 8 bases left in between. The CDR3 is 13 residues long. The CDR3 spells CASISRSYNEQFF. The CDR3 nucleotides are TGTGCCAGTATTAGTCGGTCCTACAATGAGCAGTTCTTC.

In this sample, this clone turned up once. The chain uses TRBV6-5 and TRBJ2-5; D possibly corresponds to TRBD1 (6 bases). Germline V lookup: CDR1 MNHEY, CDR2 SVGAGI. With 4 bases removed from V and 3 bases from J, the gap between germline ends came to 18 bases. The CDR3 is made up of 16 amino acids. CDR3 sequence: CASSSLGQLWEETQYF. The CDR3 nucleotides read TGTGCCAGCAGTTCCCTTGGACAGTTATGGGAAGAGACCCAGTACTTC.

The genes are TRBV3-1 (or the pseudogene TRBV3-2) and TRBJ1-4; 7 positions agree with TRBD1. The junction had 2 bases not matched to a gene; V was cut back by 4 bases and J by 0 bases. Germline lookup yields CDR1 LGHDT and CDR2 YNNKEL (reference sequence). The CDR3 runs to 15 residues. The CDR3 nucleotides are TGTGCCAGCAGCCCTGGGACAGCAACTAATGAAAAACTGTTTTTT. It yields the protein CASSPGTATNEKLFF.

This rearrangement joins TRBV11-3 to TRBJ2-1, with 7 positions matching TRBD2. Germline values: CDR1 SGHNT, CDR2 YENEEA. The CDR3 sequence is 15 residues long. After removal of 2 bases from V and 10 bases from J, the junction contained 11 bases not matched to a gene. This chain's CDR3 is CASSLRSSGEREQFF. The CDR3 bases are TGTGCCAGCAGCTTAAGGTCCAGCGGGGAGCGGGAGCAGTTCTTC.

The chain employs TRBV10-3 and TRBJ2-7, with D possibly matching TRBD2 (6 bases). The CDR3 spans 16 residues. Per germline, CDR1 ENHRY and CDR2 SYGVKD. Trimming left V 3 bases short and J 2 bases short, with 17 bases between. The CDR3 here is CAISDRRGGEAYEQYF. CDR3 nucleotides: TGTGCCATCAGTGACCGACGGGGCGGGGAGGCCTACGAGCAGTACTTC.

The chain uses TRBV19 and TRBJ1-2; D remains ambiguous. Germline V gene lookup returns CDR1 LNHDA and CDR2 SQIVND (reference sequence). V was pared by 4 bases and J by 4 bases, with 16 bases between. CDR3 length equals 15 residues. In DNA form, the CDR3 reads TGTGCCAGTAGTACCCTCGGTCGGGGTGGCTATGGCTACACCTTC. Translating gives CASSTLGRGGYGYTF.

This rearrangement joins TRBV27 to TRBJ1-6, with a possible D match to TRBD1 (6 bases). Trimming stripped 2 bases from V and 4 bases from J, with 18 bases between. This CDR3 is 18 amino acids long. Per germline, CDR1 MNHEY and CDR2 SMNVEV (reference sequence). The CDR3 region is CASSLRFGQQGYNSPLHF. The CDR3 nucleotides read TGTGCCAGCAGTTTAAGGTTTGGCCAACAGGGTTATAATTCACCCCTCCACTTT.

The chain joins TRBV7-6 to TRBJ2-7; D is possibly TRBD2 (5 bases). The ends were cut back, 4 bases at V and 7 bases at J, with 14 bases in the middle. Germline CDR1 and CDR2: SGHVS and FNYEAQ. The CDR3 loop spans 13 amino acids. This chain's CDR3 is CASSSGWSGEQYF. DNA for the CDR3: TGTGCCAGCAGCTCCGGCTGGTCGGGGGAGCAGTACTTC.

The chain has TRBV5-4 and TRBJ1-1; no clear D gene. Deletions cut 4 bases from V and 1 base from J, with 5 bases between. This CDR3 contains 12 residues. Germline CDR1 SGHNT, CDR2 YYREEE (reference sequence). CDR3 sequence: CASSPPNTEAFF. DNA of the CDR3: TGTGCCAGCAGCCCGCCGAACACTGAAGCTTTCTTT.